This T cell receptor (beta chain) emerged from a study of blood T cells in healthy people across ages. Study observations and caveats: CMV status of donors was unknown, possibly confounding expanded clonotype changes.

With 2 bases clipped from V and 11 bases from J, the junction kept 20 bases outside the gene matches. In germline, CDR1 is DFQATT, CDR2 SNEGSKA (reference sequence). The CDR3 has 18 amino acids. Primed by a sample-barcoded 5' primer and a J-beta primer mix, a second PCR proceeded for 7 to 11 cycles. A tag from a template-switch adaptor with 12 random nucleotides marked each cDNA molecule. TCRdb reanalysed the 5' RACE reads using MiXCR and keeps one entry per CDR3 protein. Among some 920,000 distinct CDR3 sequences listed, roughly half were seen once. In the case of this clonotype: What it binds is not known.

The chain couples TRBV20-1 to TRBJ2-5, with 13 nucleotides matching TRBD2. The TCR sequence derives from a woman aged 55-69 years in good health. Sequences were obtained from blood. CDR3 sequence: CSARSPGLAGTRGNEQYF. CDR3 DNA sequence: TGCAGTGCTAGATCCCCGGGACTAGCGGGAACTCGAGGAAATGAGCAGTACTTC.